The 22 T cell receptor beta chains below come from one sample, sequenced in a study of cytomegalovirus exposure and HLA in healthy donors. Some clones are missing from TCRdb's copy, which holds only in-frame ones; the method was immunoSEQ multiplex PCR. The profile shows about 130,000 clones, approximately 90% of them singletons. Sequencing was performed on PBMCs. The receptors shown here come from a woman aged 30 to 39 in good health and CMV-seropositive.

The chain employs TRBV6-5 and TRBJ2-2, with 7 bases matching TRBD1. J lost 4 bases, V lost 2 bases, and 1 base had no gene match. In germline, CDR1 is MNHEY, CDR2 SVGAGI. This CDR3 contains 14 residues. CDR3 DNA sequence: TGTGCCAGCAGTTACGGGACAGCCACCGGGGAGCTGTTTTTT. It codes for CASSYGTATGELFF.

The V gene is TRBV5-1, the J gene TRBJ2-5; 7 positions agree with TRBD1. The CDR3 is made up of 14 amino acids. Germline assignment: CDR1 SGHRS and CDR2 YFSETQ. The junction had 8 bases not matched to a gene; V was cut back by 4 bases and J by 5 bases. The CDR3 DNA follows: TGCGCCAGCAGCCGTGCCGGGACAGAGGAGACCCAGTACTTC. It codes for CASSRAGTEETQYF.

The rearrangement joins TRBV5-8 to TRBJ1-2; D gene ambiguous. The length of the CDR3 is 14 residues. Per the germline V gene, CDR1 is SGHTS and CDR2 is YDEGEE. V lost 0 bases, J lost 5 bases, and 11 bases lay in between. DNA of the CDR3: TGTGCCAGCAGCTTGGACAGATGGTTTTATGGCTACACCTTC. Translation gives CASSLDRWFYGYTF.

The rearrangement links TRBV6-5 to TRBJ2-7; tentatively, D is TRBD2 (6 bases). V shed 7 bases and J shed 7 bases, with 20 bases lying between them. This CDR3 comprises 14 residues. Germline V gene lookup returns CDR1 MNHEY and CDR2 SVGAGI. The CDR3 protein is CASTYDGGFGEQYF. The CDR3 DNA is TGTGCCAGCACCTACGATGGGGGGTTTGGGGAGCAGTACTTC.

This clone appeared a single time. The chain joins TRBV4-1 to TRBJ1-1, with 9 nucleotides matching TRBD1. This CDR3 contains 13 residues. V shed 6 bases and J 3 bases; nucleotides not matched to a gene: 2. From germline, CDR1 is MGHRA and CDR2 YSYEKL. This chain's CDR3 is CASSWTGDTEAFF. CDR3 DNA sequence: TGCGCCAGCAGTTGGACAGGGGACACTGAAGCTTTCTTT.

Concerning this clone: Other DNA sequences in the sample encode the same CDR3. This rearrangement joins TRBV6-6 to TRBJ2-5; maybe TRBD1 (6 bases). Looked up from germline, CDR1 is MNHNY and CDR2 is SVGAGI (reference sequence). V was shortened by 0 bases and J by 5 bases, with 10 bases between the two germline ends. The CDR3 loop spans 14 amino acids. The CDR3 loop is CASSYSNREETQYF. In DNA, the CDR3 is TGTGCCAGCAGTTACTCGAACAGGGAGGAGACCCAGTACTTC.

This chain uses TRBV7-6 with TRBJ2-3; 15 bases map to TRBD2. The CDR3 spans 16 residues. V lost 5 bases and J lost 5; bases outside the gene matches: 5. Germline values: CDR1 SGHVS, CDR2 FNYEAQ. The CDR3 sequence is CASSTGLAGGEDTQYF. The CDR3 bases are TGTGCCAGCAGCACCGGACTAGCGGGAGGGGAAGATACGCAGTATTTT.

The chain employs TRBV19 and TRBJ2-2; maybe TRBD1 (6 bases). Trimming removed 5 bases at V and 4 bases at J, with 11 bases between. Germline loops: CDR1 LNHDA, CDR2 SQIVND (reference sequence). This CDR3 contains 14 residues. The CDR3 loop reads CASSQGFFTGELFF. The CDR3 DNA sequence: TGTGCCAGTAGTCAGGGGTTCTTCACCGGGGAGCTGTTTTTT.

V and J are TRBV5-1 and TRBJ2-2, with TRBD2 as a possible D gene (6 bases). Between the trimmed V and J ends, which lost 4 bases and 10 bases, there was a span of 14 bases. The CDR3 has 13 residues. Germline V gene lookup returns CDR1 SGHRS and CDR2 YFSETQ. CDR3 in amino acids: CASSITGVSELFF. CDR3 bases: TGCGCCAGCAGCATTACGGGGGTTTCGGAGCTGTTTTTT.

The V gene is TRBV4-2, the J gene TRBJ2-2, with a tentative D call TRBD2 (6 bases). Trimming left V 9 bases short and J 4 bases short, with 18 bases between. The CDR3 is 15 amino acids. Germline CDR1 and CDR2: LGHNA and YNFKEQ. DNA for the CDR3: TGTGCCAGTCGCCCGGGACTCCGAACCACCGGGGAGCTGTTTTTT. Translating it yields CASRPGLRTTGELFF.

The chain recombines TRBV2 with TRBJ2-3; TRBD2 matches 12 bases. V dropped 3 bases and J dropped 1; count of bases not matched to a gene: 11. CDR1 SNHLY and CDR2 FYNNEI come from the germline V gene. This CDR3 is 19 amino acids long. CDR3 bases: TGTGCCAGCAGTGACACGGCTAGCGGGGGGGCTTTAGGCACAGATACGCAGTATTTT. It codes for CASSDTASGGALGTDTQYF. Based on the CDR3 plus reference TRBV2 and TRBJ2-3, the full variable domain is EPEVTQTPSHQVTQMGQEVILRCVPISNHLYFYWYRQILGQKVEFLVSFYNNEISEKSEIFDDQFSVERPDGSNFTLKIRSTKLEDSAMYFCASSDTASGGALGTDTQYFGPGTRLTVL.

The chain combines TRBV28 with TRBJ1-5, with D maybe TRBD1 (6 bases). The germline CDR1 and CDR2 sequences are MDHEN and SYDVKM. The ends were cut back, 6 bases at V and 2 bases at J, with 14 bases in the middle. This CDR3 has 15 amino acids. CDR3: CASSQGTFGNQPQHF. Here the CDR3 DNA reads TGTGCCAGCAGCCAAGGGACATTCGGCAATCAGCCCCAGCATTTT.

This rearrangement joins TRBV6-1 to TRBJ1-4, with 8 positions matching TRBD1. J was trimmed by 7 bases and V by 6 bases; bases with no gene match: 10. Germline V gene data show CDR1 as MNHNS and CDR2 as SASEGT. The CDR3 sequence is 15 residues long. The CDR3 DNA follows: TGTGCCAGCAGGCAGAGCAGGGGGCAAGGTGAAAAACTGTTTTTT. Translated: CASRQSRGQGEKLFF.

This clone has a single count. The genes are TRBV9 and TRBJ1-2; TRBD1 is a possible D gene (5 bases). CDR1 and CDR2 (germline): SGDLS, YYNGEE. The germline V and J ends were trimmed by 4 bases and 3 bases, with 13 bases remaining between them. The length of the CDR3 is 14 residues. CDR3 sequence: CASSPHGGDYGYTF. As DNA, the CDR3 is TGTGCCAGCAGCCCCCACGGGGGTGACTATGGCTACACCTTC.

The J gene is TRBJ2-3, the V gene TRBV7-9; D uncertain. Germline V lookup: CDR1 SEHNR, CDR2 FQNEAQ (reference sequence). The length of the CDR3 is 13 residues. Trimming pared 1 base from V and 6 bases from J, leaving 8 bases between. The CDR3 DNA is TGTGCCAGCAGCTTAGTGGCCCAGGATACGCAGTATTTT. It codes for CASSLVAQDTQYF.

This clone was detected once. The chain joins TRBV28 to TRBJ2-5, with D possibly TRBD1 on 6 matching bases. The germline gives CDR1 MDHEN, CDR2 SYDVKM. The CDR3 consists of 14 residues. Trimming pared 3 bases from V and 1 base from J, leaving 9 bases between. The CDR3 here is CASSLAGAQETQYF. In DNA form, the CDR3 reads TGTGCCAGCAGTTTGGCAGGGGCCCAAGAGACCCAGTACTTC.

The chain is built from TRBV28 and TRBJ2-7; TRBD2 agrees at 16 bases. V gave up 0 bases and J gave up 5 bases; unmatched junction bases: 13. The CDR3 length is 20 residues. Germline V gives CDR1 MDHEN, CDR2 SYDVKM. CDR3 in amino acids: CASSLWGTSGRAGSGNEQYF. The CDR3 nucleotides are TGTGCCAGCAGTTTATGGGGGACTAGCGGGAGGGCCGGATCGGGAAACGAGCAGTACTTC.

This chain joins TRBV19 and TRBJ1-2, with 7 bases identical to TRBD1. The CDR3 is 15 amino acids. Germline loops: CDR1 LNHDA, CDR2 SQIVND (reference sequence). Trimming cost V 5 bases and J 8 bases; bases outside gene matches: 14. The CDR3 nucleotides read TGTGCCAGTAGTCGCCAGGGGGTTCTCGGTGTCGGCTACACCTTC. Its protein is CASSRQGVLGVGYTF.

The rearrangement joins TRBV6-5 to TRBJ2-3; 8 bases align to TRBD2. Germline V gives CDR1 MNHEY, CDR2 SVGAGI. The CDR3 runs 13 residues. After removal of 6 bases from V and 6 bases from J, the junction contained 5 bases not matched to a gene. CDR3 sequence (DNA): TGTGCCAGCAGCATAGCGGGAAGCGATACGCAGTATTTT. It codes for CASSIAGSDTQYF.

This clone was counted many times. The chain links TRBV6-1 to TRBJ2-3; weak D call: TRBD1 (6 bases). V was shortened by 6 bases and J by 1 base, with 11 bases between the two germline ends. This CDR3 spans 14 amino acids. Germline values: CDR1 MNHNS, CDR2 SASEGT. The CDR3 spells CASSAPGGTDTQYF. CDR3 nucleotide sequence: TGTGCCAGCAGCGCCCCAGGGGGCACAGATACGCAGTATTTT.

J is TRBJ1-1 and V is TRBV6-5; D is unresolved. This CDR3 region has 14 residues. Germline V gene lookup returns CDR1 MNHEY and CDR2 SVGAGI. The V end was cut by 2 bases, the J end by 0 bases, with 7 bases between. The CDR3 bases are TGTGCCAGCAGTTACCAGAACATGAACACTGAAGCTTTCTTT. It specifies CASSYQNMNTEAFF.

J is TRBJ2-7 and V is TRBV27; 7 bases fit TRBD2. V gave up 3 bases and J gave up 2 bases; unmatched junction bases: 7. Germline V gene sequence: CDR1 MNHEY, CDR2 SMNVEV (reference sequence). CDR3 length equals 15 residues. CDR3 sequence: CASSFGLAATYEQYF. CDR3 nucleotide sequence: TGTGCCAGCAGTTTTGGGCTAGCGGCGACCTACGAGCAGTACTTC.